Listed below are T cell receptor beta chains from one sample, sequenced in a study of cytomegalovirus exposure and HLA in healthy donors. Libraries were prepared by immunoSEQ multiplex PCR; TCRdb keeps only in-frame clonotypes and omits some of them. The sample lists under 130,000 clones; approximately 79% were seen once. Sequences were obtained from PBMCs. These receptors all stem from a man under 40 in good health and CMV-seropositive. CDR3s include the opening cysteine and the closing phenylalanine or tryptophan. The order of the fields is clone size, J gene, V gene, D gene, CDR3 DNA, CDR3 protein. D genes are given only for firm matches. The size of a clone is reported for some rows only, either as once, few or many, or as a class for expanded clones.

few,TRBJ2-7,TRBV2,TRBD2,TGTGCCAGCAGTGAGTCTGCGGGAGTCGAGCAGTACTTC,CASSESAGVEQYF
.,TRBJ2-6,TRBV7-9,.,TGTGCCAGCTTAACCGGACTATCATACTCTGGGGCCAACGTCCTGACTTTC,CASLTGLSYSGANVLTF
.,TRBJ1-1,TRBV18,.,TGTGCCAGCTCCCCCGACCGATCCTCCAGGGCTTTCTTT,CASSPDRSSRAFF
.,TRBJ2-7,TRBV5-1,.,TGCGCCAGCAGCCAACAGGGGGGGCCCTACGAGCAGTACTTC,CASSQQGGPYEQYF
.,TRBJ2-1,TRBV5-1,TRBD1,TGCGCCAGCAGCTTGGGGGACAGGGAGTACAATGAGCAGTTCTTC,CASSLGDREYNEQFF
.,TRBJ1-2,TRBV4-1,.,TGCGCCAGCAGCCAAGGAATAGGGGCGGACTATGGCTACACCTTC,CASSQGIGADYGYTF
.,TRBJ2-7,TRBV29-1,.,TGCAGCGTTGAAGGGCCTAACTACGAGCAGTACTTC,CSVEGPNYEQYF
.,TRBJ2-7,TRBV5-6,TRBD1,TGTGCCAGCAGCTGGGGACAGAGCTCCTACGAGCAGTACTTC,CASSWGQSSYEQYF
many,TRBJ1-5,TRBV25-1,.,TGTGCCAGCAGTGAAAGTTTAGGGGACAATCAGCCCCAGCATTTT,CASSESLGDNQPQHF
.,TRBJ2-1,TRBV6-6,.,TGTGCCAGCAGCCGGGGGGCCCTCTACAATGAGCAGTTCTTC,CASSRGALYNEQFF
once,TRBJ2-3,TRBV4-1,TRBD1,TGCGCCAGCAGTCGACAGGGAACCGTTGCAGATACGCAGTATTTT,CASSRQGTVADTQYF
once,TRBJ1-1,TRBV2,TRBD1,TGTGCCAGCAGACAGGGGGGTAACACTGAAGCTTTCTTT,CASRQGGNTEAFF
.,TRBJ1-4,TRBV6-6,TRBD1,TGTGCCAGCAGACAAAATTGGGACAGACTTAATGAAAAACTGTTTTTT,CASRQNWDRLNEKLFF
.,TRBJ1-5,TRBV7-2,TRBD1,TGTGCCAGCAGTACTACAGGGGGCTGGCAGCCCCAGCATTTT,CASSTTGGWQPQHF
.,TRBJ1-2,TRBV7-9,.,TGTGCCAGCAGCTTAGCGCGGGGCCCCTATGGCTACACCTTC,CASSLARGPYGYTF